Sequencing of this T cell receptor beta chain was carried out in a study of CD8+CD57+ T cells in acquired aplastic anemia. Regarding the study as a whole: Shared by patients and controls, some 29 CD8+ CDR3s were abundant in patients.

Per the germline V gene, CDR1 is DFQATT and CDR2 is SNEGSKA (reference sequence). The length of the CDR3 is 12 residues. The V end lost 7 bases, the J end lost 3 bases, and 12 bases lay between the germline ends. In this sample, this clonotype turned up a few times. The target antigen is unknown. TCR beta VDJ and CDR3 were profiled, and genomic DNA was the template. TCRdb ran MiXCR on the reads and lists one entry per CDR3 protein. In the table there are over 150,000 distinct CDR3 sequences, around 60% of which are singletons. Only patients with CD8+CD57+ cell expansion on flow cytometry were chosen for sequencing. Sampling of blood occurred while the patients had still received no therapy.

The chain recombines TRBV20-1 with TRBJ1-2; D remains unclear. Sequenced sample: sorted CD4+, CD8+, or CD8+CD57+ T cells (not recorded which) from PBMCs. The TCR sequence derives from a human donor with aplastic anemia. The CDR3 sequence: CSVLNRDYGYTF. In DNA, the CDR3 is TGCAGTGTTCTCAACCGCGACTATGGCTACACCTTC.